This paragraph reports one TCR beta chain. The antigen is not known. The germline gene is not matched at one end of the junction; a read error may be the cause. The sample is drawn from a study of cytomegalovirus exposure and HLA in healthy donors. Primers included in the PCR were 60 Vbeta and 13 Jbeta primers. Libraries were prepared by immunoSEQ multiplex PCR; TCRdb keeps only in-frame clonotypes and omits some of them. Here the sample spans some 200,000 clones, approximately 82% being singletons. The CDR3 runs 14 residues. CDR1 is MNHNS and CDR2 is SASEGT in the germline V gene. Study findings and constraints: In a later analysis, at a false discovery rate of 0.05, about 15,000 TCR beta sequences were associated with HLA alleles. Only CMV serostatus was available as immune exposure information. With later analysis, a missense DCLRE1C variant became linked to TCR beta V- and J-gene trimming. HLA restriction was apparent for most CMV-associated TCR beta chains in a later analysis.

The receptor was derived from a woman aged 25 to 39 in good health and CMV-seronegative. The source material was PBMCs. The chain couples TRBV6-1 to TRBJ2-4, with TRBD1 matching over 7 bases. CDR3 coding DNA: TGTGCCAGCAGTGAGGTGGGACAGAAAAACAGTCAGTACTTC. Translation gives CASSEVGQKNSQYF.